The following is a T cell receptor beta chain sequence with its context. No antigen is known for it. This record comes from a study of early stage breast cancer tumors. Across the study: Average read coverage per sample was approximately 9.1-fold. Study results and limitations: Blood repertoires resembled normal breast more than tumor. Tumors had roughly 2.5-fold higher T cell density than normal breast.

After removal of 5 bases from V and 7 bases from J, the junction contained 9 bases not matched to a gene. The CDR3 has 15 residues. The V gene's germline CDR1 is LGHNT and CDR2 FRNRAP. Measured with immunoSEQ multiplex PCR; TCRdb has only the in-frame clones, and not every one. The profile shows about 31,000 clones, almost 75% of them singletons. This TCR derives from a person aged 25-39 years with breast cancer. The sequenced material came from breast tumor tissue. V gene TRBV12-5 combines with J gene TRBJ1-5, with 9 bases fitting TRBD1. DNA of the CDR3: TGTGCTAGTGGTCTGGGGACAGGGTTGTGGCAGCCCCAGCATTTT. It specifies CASGLGTGLWQPQHF.